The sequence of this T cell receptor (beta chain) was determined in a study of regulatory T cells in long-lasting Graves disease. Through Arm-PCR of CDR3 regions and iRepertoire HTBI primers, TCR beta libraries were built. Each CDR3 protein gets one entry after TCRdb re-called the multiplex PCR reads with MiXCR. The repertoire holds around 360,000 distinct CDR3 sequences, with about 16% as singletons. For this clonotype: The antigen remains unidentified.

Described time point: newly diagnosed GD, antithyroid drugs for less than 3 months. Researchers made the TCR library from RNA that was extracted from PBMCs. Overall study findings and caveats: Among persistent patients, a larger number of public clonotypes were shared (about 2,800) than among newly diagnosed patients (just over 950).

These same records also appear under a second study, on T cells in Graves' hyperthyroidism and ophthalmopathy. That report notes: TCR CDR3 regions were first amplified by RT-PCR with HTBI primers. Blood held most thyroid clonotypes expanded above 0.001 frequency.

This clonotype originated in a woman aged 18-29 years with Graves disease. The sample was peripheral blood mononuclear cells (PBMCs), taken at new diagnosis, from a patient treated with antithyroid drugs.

CDR3 coding DNA: TGTGCCAGCAGCTTCTGGGAAAGGCCCTACGAGCAGTACTTC. This translates into CASSFWERPYEQYF. The V call is TRBV7-3, the J call TRBJ2-7, with D uncertain. V lost 3 bases, J lost 2 bases, and 11 bases lay in between. CDR1 is SGHTA, CDR2 FQGTGA, per germline. The CDR3 runs to 14 residues.